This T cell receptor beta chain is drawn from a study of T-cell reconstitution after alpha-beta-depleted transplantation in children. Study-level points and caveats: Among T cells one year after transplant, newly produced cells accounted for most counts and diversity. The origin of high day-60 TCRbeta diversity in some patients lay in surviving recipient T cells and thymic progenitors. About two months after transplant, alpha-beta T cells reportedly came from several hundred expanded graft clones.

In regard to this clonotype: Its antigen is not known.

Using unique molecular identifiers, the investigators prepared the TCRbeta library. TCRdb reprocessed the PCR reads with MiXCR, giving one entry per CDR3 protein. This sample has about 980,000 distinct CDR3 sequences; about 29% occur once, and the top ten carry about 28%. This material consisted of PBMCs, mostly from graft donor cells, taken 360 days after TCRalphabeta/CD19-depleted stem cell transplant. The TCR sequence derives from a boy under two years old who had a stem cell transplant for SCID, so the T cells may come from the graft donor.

This CDR3 is CASSPPIRTGELFF. Here the CDR3 DNA reads TGTGCCAGCTCACCACCGATCAGAACCGGGGAGCTGTTTTTT. The chain links TRBV18 to TRBJ2-2; D is ambiguous. V was cut by 0 bases and J by 5 bases, with 7 bases left in between. Per germline, CDR1 KGHSH and CDR2 LQKENI. CDR3 size: 14 residues.